One T cell receptor beta chain is described in this entry. Data came from immunoSEQ multiplex PCR; TCRdb stores just in-frame clones and leaves some out. The sample lists about 2 million clones, about 95% occurring once. Terminally differentiated effector memory CD45RA+ cells were excluded from the naive CD8 cells, which were CD45RO-negative and positively selected for CCR7. This specimen belongs to a study of shared clonotypes between healthy human individuals. Germline V gene sequence: CDR1 LGHNA, CDR2 YSLEER. The CDR3 length is 19 residues. V lost 2 bases, J lost 1 base, and 15 bases stayed unmatched.

Specimen: naive CD8+ T cells sorted from blood. This sequence originates from a man aged 18 to 35 in good health. The V and J genes are TRBV4-3 and TRBJ2-3; 7 bases match TRBD2. CDR3 sequence: CASSQSHIRDYKGTDTQYF. Written as DNA, the CDR3 is TGCGCCAGCAGCCAATCGCACATCCGGGACTACAAGGGCACAGATACGCAGTATTTT.